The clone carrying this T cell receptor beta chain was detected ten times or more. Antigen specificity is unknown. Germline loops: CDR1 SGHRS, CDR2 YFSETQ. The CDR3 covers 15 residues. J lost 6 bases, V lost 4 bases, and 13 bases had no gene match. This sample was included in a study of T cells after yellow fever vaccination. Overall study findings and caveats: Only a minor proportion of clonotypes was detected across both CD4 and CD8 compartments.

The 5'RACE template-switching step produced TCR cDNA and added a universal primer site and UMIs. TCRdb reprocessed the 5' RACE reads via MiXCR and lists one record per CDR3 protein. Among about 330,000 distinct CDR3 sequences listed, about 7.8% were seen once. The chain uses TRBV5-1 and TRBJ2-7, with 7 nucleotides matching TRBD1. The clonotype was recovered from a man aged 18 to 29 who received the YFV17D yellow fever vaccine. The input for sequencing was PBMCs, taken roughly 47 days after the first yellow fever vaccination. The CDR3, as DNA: TGCGCCAGCAGCGCCCACTTGGGACAGTCCGGCGAGCAGTACTTC. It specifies CASSAHLGQSGEQYF.